These 5 T cell receptor beta chains were all obtained from the same sample, sequenced in a study of CD8+CD57+ T cells in acquired aplastic anemia. The template used for profiling TCR beta VDJ and CDR3 was genomic DNA. TCRdb recomputed calls from the reads with MiXCR, one row per CDR3 protein. The table records around 150,000 distinct CDR3 sequences, around 45% of them present only once. Source material: sorted CD4+, CD8+, or CD8+CD57+ T cells (not recorded which) from PBMCs. The receptors here all came from a human donor in good health.

Only a few counts were recorded for this clonotype. The V call is TRBV7-8, the J call TRBJ2-1; unclear D gene. Germline values: CDR1 SGHVS, CDR2 FQNEAQ. This CDR3 contains 11 residues. Trimming removed 8 bases at V and 7 bases at J, with 9 bases between. The CDR3 DNA sequence: TGTGCCAGCGAGGTCCTGAATGAGCAGTTCTTC. Its protein is CASEVLNEQFF.

This clonotype was detected many times. The genes are TRBV7-7 and TRBJ2-1, with 7 bases identical to TRBD1. The CDR3 totals 14 residues. V was clipped by 2 bases and J by 9 bases; unmatched bases: 7. The V gene's germline CDR1 is SSHAT and CDR2 FNYEAQ (reference sequence). DNA of the CDR3: TGTGCCAGCAGCTTAACGACAGGGTCTAGTGAGCAGTTCTTC. Translated: CASSLTTGSSEQFF.

V and J are TRBV29-1 and TRBJ1-6, with a possible D match to TRBD1 (6 bases). Per the germline V gene, CDR1 is SQVTM and CDR2 is ANQGSEA. CDR3 length: 15 residues. V shed 6 bases and J shed 5 bases, with 17 bases lying between them. CDR3 DNA sequence: TGCAGCGTCCTTGCACAGGGTCTGGATAATTCACCCCTCCACTTT. As protein: CSVLAQGLDNSPLHF.

This clonotype was detected many times. The chain links TRBV7-2 to TRBJ2-7, with D possibly TRBD2 on 7 matching bases. The CDR3 sequence is 15 residues long. V was shortened by 2 bases and J by 0 bases, with 11 bases between the two germline ends. CDR1 is SGHTA and CDR2 is FQGNSA in the germline V gene. CDR3 DNA sequence: TGTGCCAGCAGCTTAAGGGGGGGGAGCTCCTACGAGCAGTACTTC. Protein sequence: CASSLRGGSSYEQYF.

Notes on this clonotype: A single base separates this from a much larger clone, so it may be a read error. This rearrangement joins TRBV5-5 to TRBJ2-3; perhaps TRBD1 as D (5 bases). The CDR3 runs 14 residues. Trimming took off 1 base at V and 4 bases at J, with 10 bases between the two ends. Germline V gives CDR1 SGHKS, CDR2 YYEKEE (reference sequence). This CDR3 is CASSLLTEADTQYF. The CDR3 DNA is TGTGCCAGCAGCTTGCTGACAGAAGCAGATACGCAGTATTTT. Complete variable domain (other parts from reference TRBV5-5 and TRBJ2-3): DAGVTQSPTHLIKTRGQQVTLRCSPISGHKSVSWYQQVLGQGPQFIFQYYEKEERGRGNFPDRFSARQFPNYSSELNVNALLLGDSALYLCASSLLTEADTQYFGPGTRLTVL.